This entry is about one T cell receptor beta chain. Its specificity is unknown. This sample is drawn from a study of shared clonotypes between healthy human individuals. Study-wide points: A generally larger estimated richness was seen in naive subsets than in memory subsets.

Germline-derived CDR1 and CDR2 are SGHRS and YFSETQ. V lost 4 bases and J 3 bases, leaving 13 bases between the germline ends. The CDR3 runs to 15 residues. Per the original data handling: Junction-only immunoSEQ data arrived without quality scores, meaning filtering differed. Method: immunoSEQ multiplex PCR; TCRdb's copy keeps in-frame clones and lacks some. That table furnishes V, J and clone size, whereas the DNA furnished D and trimming. Seen here are about 2.4 million clones, 85% to 95% observed once, and the top ten hold more than 0.12%. What was sequenced was naive CD4+ T cells sorted from blood. Subset in this sample: CD45RA+ positively selected. The J gene is TRBJ2-2, the V gene TRBV5-1, with D possibly being TRBD1 or TRBD2 (5 bases each). The TCR originated in a man younger than 30 in good health. CDR3 DNA: TGCGCCAGCAGCCCGAGGGGTGGGGACACCGGGGAGCTGTTTTTT. Protein product: CASSPRGGDTGELFF.